Sequencing of this T cell receptor beta chain was carried out in a study of blood T cell repertoires in COVID-19. Assay used: immunoSEQ multiplex PCR; TCRdb lists only in-frame clones, some missing. This repertoire shows around 280,000 clones, around 85% found once; its top ten account for over 6%. This CDR3 spans 15 amino acids. CDR1 is GTSNPN, CDR2 SVGIG, per germline (reference sequence). The J segment lost 11 bases and the V segment lost 0 bases, leaving 12 bases of the junction unmatched. The receptor comes from a woman aged 40 to 50 who had recovered from COVID-19. The sequencing sample was made of PBMCs or T cells enriched from blood (not recorded which). V gene TRBV30 combines with J gene TRBJ1-4; TRBD1 aligns across 7 bases. The CDR3 coding sequence is TGTGCCTGGAGTGTACCTGGAGACAGGGCCATGAAACTGTTTTTT. It specifies CAWSVPGDRAMKLFF.